The T cell receptor beta chain described here comes from a study of CXCR3-negative and CXCR3-positive naive CD8 T cells. Study-level information: Approximately 130 million TRB reads in total, about 1.5 +/- 0.3 million per library.

The CDR3 is made up of 12 amino acids. Per the germline V gene, CDR1 is SEHNR and CDR2 is FQNEAQ (reference sequence). Whole-study results and caveats: Naive cells that were CXCR3-positive had more hydrophobic TRB CDR3s (compared with CXCR3-negative naive cells).

UMI labels and 5' RACE were used to prepare the TRB cDNA libraries. TCRdb reprocessed the 5' RACE reads; each CDR3 protein has one entry and no DNA is given. The clone table shows 75,000 to 90,000 distinct CDR3 sequences, with the ten largest holding approximately 0.58%. Worth noting for this clonotype: Its antigen is unidentified.

This chain connects TRBV7-9 to TRBJ2-3. The sequence was collected from a human donor in good health. Some clones in this sample may be carry-over from other donors' samples. Sample: naive CXCR3+ CD8+ T cells from blood. Subset here: CD45RO-CCR7+CD27+CD95- naive CD8+ T cells expressing CXCR3 (TNR3+). CDR3 loop: CASSLGRDTQYF.